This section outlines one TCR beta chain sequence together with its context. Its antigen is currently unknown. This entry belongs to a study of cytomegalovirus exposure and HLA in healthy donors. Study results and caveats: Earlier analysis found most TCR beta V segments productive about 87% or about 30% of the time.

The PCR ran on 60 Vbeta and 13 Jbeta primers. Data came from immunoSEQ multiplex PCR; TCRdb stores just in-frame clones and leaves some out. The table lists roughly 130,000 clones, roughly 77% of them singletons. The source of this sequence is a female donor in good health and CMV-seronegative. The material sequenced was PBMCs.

For the CDR3, the DNA is TGCGCCAGCAGATTAGAAGATACGCAGTATTTT. Its translation: CASRLEDTQYF. The chain is built from TRBV5-1 and TRBJ2-3; D gene ambiguous. V lost 5 bases to trimming and J lost 5 bases, with 6 bases between them. The CDR3 runs to 11 residues. Per germline, CDR1 SGHRS and CDR2 YFSETQ.